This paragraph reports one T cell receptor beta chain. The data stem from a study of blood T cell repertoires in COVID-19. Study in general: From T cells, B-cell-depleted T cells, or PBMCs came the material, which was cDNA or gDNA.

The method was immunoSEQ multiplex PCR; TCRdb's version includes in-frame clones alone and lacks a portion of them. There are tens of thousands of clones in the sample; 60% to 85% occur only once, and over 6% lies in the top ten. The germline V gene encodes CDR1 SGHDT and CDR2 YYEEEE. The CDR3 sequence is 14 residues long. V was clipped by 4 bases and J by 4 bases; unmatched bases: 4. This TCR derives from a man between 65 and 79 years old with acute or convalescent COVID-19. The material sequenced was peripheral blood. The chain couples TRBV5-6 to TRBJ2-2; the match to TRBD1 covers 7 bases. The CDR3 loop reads CASSKQGSTGELFF. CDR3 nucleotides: TGTGCCAGCAGCAAACAGGGGAGCACCGGGGAGCTGTTTTTT.